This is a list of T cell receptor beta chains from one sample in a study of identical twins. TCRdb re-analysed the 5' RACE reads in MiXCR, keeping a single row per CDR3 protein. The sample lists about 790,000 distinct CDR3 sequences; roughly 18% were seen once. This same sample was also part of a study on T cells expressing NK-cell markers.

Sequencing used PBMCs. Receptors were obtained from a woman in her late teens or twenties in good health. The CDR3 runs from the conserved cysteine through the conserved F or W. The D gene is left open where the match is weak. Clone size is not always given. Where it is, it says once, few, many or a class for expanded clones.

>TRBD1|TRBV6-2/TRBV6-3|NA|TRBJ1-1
TGTGCCAGCAGGACAGGGGGTGAAAACACTGAAGCTTTCTTT
CASRTGGENTEAFF
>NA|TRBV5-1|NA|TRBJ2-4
TGCGCCAGCAGCTTGCTAGCCAAAAACATTCATTACTTC
CASSLLAKNIHYF
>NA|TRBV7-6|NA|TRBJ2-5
TGTGCCAGCAGCCCCCGTACAGCCCAAGAGACCCAGTACTTC
CASSPRTAQETQYF
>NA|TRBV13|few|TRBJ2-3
TGTGCCAGCAGCTTATTGGTAGCAACAGATACGCAGTATTTT
CASSLLVATDTQYF
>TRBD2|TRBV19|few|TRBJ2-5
TGTGCCAGTAGTATGCTGAGCGGGGACCTCCAAGAGACCCAGTACTTC
CASSMLSGDLQETQYF
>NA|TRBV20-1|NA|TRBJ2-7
TGCAGTGCTAGAGATCTGGGAGACCTATCCTACGAGCAGTACTTC
CSARDLGDLSYEQYF
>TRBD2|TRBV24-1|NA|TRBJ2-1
TGTGCCACCAGTGGACGGGGTAGCGGGAGGACTCGAAATGAGCAGTTCTTC
CATSGRGSGRTRNEQFF
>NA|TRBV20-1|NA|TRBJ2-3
TGCAGTGCCACTAATAGCGCCACCAGGGGAGATACGCAGTATTTT
CSATNSATRGDTQYF
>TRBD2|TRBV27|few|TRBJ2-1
TGTGCCAGCAGTTTCAGGACTAGCGGGAGGATTGAGCAGTTCTTC
CASSFRTSGRIEQFF
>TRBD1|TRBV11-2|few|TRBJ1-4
TGTGCCAGCAGCGGGGGACAGAGGCTCGAAAAACTGTTTTTT
CASSGGQRLEKLFF
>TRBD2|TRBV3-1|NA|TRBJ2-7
TGTGCCAGCAGCCGCCTAGCGGGAGTCGGCGACGAGCAGTACTTC
CASSRLAGVGDEQYF
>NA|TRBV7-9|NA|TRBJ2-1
TGTGCCAGCAGCAAAGGAGGGGCTAGCGCATACAATGAGCAGTTCTTC
CASSKGGASAYNEQFF
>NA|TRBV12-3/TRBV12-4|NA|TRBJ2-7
TGTGCCAGCAGCCCAAATTTAGCTCCCTACGAGCAGTACTTC
CASSPNLAPYEQYF
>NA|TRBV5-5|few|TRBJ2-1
TGTGCCAGCAGCTTACACACTGAGCAGTTCTTC
CASSLHTEQFF
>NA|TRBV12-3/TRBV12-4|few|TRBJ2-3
TGTGCCAGCAGTTTCACGGGGGCATTCACAGATACGCAGTATTTT
CASSFTGAFTDTQYF
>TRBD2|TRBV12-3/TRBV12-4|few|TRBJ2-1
TGTGCCAGCAGGGCTCTCAGCGGGAGATGGAGTGAGCAGTTCTTC
CASRALSGRWSEQFF
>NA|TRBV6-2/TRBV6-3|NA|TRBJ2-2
TGTGCCAGCAGTTTATTTCAGAGCACCGGGGAGCTGTTTTTT
CASSLFQSTGELFF
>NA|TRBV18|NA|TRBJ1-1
TGTGCCAGCTCACCTATGACCTACGTGCCGGGAGCTGAAGCTTTCTTT
CASSPMTYVPGAEAFF
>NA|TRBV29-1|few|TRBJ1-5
TGCAGGAGGGTGTACCAGCCCCAGCATTTT
CRRVYQPQHF
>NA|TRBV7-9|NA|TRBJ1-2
TGTGCCAGCAGCTTATCAGGGTTGCCTGGCTACACCTTC
CASSLSGLPGYTF
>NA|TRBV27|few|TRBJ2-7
TGTGCCAGCAGTTTATTGGGTACGGACGAGCAGTACTTC
CASSLLGTDEQYF
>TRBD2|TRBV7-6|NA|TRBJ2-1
TGTGCCAGCAGCTTAGCCCGCGGGGGGGCTGGTGAGCAGTTCTTC
CASSLARGGAGEQFF
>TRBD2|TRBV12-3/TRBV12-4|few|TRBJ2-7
TGTGCCAGCAGTTTAGTGAGGTTAGCGGGCGTTACCGGTGAGCAGTACTTC
CASSLVRLAGVTGEQYF
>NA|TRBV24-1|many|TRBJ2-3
TGTGCCACCAGTGATCCCGTATCAGATACGCAGTATTTT
CATSDPVSDTQYF
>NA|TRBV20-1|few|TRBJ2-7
TGCAGTGCCGATTTCACCGGGGGGCCGGGCGAGCAGTACTTC
CSADFTGGPGEQYF
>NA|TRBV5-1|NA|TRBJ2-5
TGCGCCAGCAGCTTAGGATTGAGGGTCGGAGAGACCCAGTACTTC
CASSLGLRVGETQYF
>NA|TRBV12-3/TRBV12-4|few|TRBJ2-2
TGTGCCAGCAGCCCCGTTATGTTCGGGGAGCTGTTTTTT
CASSPVMFGELFF
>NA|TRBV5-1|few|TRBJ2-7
TGCGCCAGCCAGGGCCTAACGGGGAACTACGAGCAGTACTTC
CASQGLTGNYEQYF
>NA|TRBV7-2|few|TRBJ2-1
TGTGCCAGCAGCTTAGTTGGGATAGCGAACAATGAGCAGTTCTTC
CASSLVGIANNEQFF
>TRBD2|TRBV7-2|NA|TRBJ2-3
TGTGCCAGCAGCTTCTGGGCGGGGGGGAGACCCACAGATACGCAGTATTTT
CASSFWAGGRPTDTQYF
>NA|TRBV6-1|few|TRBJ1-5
TGTGCCAGCAGCGTAGAGGGAGGCCATCAGCCCCAGCATTTT
CASSVEGGHQPQHF